This TCR beta chain derives from a study of T and B cells in COVID-19 patients. V was cut by 3 bases and J by 0 bases, with 8 bases left in between. CDR3 length equals 15 residues. The germline V gene has CDR1 KGHSH and CDR2 LQKENI. Broader study findings: In COVID-19 patients, T cell receptor beta variable and joining gene use was reportedly strongly skewed.

This clonotype was counted between two and nine times. Its antigen is as yet unknown. Blood genomic DNA input for TRB amplification was about 240-500 ng. BIOMED2 TRB-A/B primer pools were used in multiplex TRB PCR. MiXCR was run by TCRdb on the multiplex PCR reads, yielding one entry per CDR3 protein. The data show under 6,500 distinct CDR3 sequences, with about 26% seen just once and 5.4% held by the top ten. The sequence came from a human donor with active COVID-19. The rearrangement joins TRBV18 to TRBJ1-4; D unclear. The sample taken for sequencing was blood. The CDR3 sequence: CASSPDRATNEKLFF. CDR3 bases: TGTGCCAGCTCACCGGATAGAGCAACTAATGAAAAACTGTTTTTT.